The next 17 T cell receptor beta chains were all read from a single sample in a study of vaccination and CD4 T cells after COVID-19. Described treatment: roughly 11-day PBMC culture with coronavirus spike peptide pools or control peptides (ViraFEST assay). The antigens these receptors bind are not known. At the Johns Hopkins FTIC core, DNA taken from cultured CD4+ T cells was sequenced by way of the Oncomine TCR Beta short-read assay. Each CDR3 protein is one row after TCRdb ran MiXCR on the PCR reads. The table lists 15,000 to 20,000 distinct CDR3 sequences, roughly 60% of them singletons, with around 10% in the top ten. The specimen was CD4+ T cells from blood, cultured in vitro. These receptors came from a human donor who had recovered from COVID-19.

This chain uses TRBV20-1 with TRBJ2-7, with 8 bases that match TRBD1. V shed 4 bases and J 4 bases; nucleotides not matched to a gene: 9. This CDR3 contains 14 residues. Germline-derived CDR1 and CDR2 are DFQATT and SNEGSKA (reference sequence). The CDR3 sequence is CSATPGGAKYEQYF. CDR3 nucleotide sequence: TGCAGTGCTACCCCAGGGGGCGCGAAATACGAGCAGTACTTC.

This clonotype is medium-sized by share. The J gene is TRBJ1-2, the V gene TRBV7-2; D remains ambiguous. Per the germline V gene, CDR1 is SGHTA and CDR2 is FQGNSA. CDR3 size: 13 residues. V gave up 3 bases and J gave up 2 bases, with 7 bases separating them. CDR3 sequence: CASSFQQNYGYTF. The CDR3 DNA sequence: TGTGCCAGCAGCTTCCAGCAGAACTATGGCTACACCTTC.

The V and J genes are TRBV6-2 or TRBV6-3 and TRBJ2-1; 13 nucleotides agree with TRBD2. V lost 4 bases to trimming and J lost 3 bases; unmatched junction nucleotides: 3. Germline CDR1 MNHEY, CDR2 SVGEGT. This CDR3 is 16 amino acids long. The CDR3 is CASSSRTSGSYNEQFF. The DNA of the CDR3 is TGTGCCAGCAGTTCCAGGACTAGCGGGAGCTACAATGAGCAGTTCTTC.

With respect to this clonotype: The CDR3 does not end in the conserved phenylalanine or tryptophan, so this is likely a read error. The genes are TRBV30 and TRBJ1-5; tentative D call: TRBD1 (5 bases). V was clipped by 0 bases and J by 7 bases, with 10 bases between them. Germline V gives CDR1 GTSNPN, CDR2 SVGIG (reference sequence). This CDR3 region has 13 residues. The CDR3 is CAWSVHRTQPQHL. The CDR3 DNA reads TGTGCCTGGAGTGTACACCGGACACAGCCCCAGCATCTT.

This clonotype turned up a few times. The V call is TRBV6-1, the J call TRBJ1-6, with D maybe TRBD1 (5 bases). Per the germline V gene, CDR1 is MNHNS and CDR2 is SASEGT. V dropped 2 bases and J dropped 2 bases, with 7 bases sitting between them. The CDR3 contains 15 residues. In nucleotides, the CDR3 is TGTGCCAGCAGTGAAAGGGGTCCCTATAATTCACCCCTCCACTTT. Its protein is CASSERGPYNSPLHF.

The chain is built from TRBV24-1 and TRBJ2-2; TRBD2 agrees at 8 bases. J was trimmed by 4 bases and V by 5 bases; bases with no gene match: 8. The germline V gene encodes CDR1 KGHDR and CDR2 SFDVKD. The CDR3 runs 16 residues. The DNA for the CDR3 is TGTGCCACCAGTGCCCTGGGCGGGGGGCGCACCGGGGAGCTGTTTTTT. Translating it yields CATSALGGGRTGELFF.

J is TRBJ1-5 and V is TRBV2, with D uncertain. The CDR3 consists of 13 residues. Germline loops: CDR1 SNHLY, CDR2 FYNNEI. V gave up 4 bases and J gave up 7 bases, with 11 bases separating them. The CDR3 DNA is TGTGCCAGCAGTGTCGAGGGCGGGCAGCCCCAGCATTTT. Protein product: CASSVEGGQPQHF.

V usage is TRBV20-1 and J usage is TRBJ2-1; 8 bases are a match to TRBD2. Looked up from germline, CDR1 is DFQATT and CDR2 is SNEGSKA (reference sequence). The V gene end was trimmed by 3 bases and the J gene end by 10 bases; junction bases not matched to a gene: 5. CDR3 size: 12 residues. The CDR3 coding sequence is TGCAGTGCTAGCGGGGGGGCTTGGGAGCAGTTCTTC. This translates into CSASGGAWEQFF.

The rearrangement uses TRBV4-3 and TRBJ1-2, with D unclear. Germline V gene data show CDR1 as LGHNA and CDR2 as YSLEER. Trimming removed 0 bases at V and 2 bases at J, with 4 bases between. The CDR3 has 13 residues. The CDR3 bases are TGCGCCAGCAGCCAAGATCACAACTATGGCTACACCTTC. It specifies CASSQDHNYGYTF.

The gene calls are TRBV2 and TRBJ1-5; D perhaps matches TRBD1 (6 bases). CDR1 and CDR2 (germline): SNHLY, FYNNEI. V lost 6 bases and J lost 0, with 9 bases in between. CDR3 size: 14 residues. The chain's CDR3 is CASRGGYSNQPQHF. Here the CDR3 DNA reads TGTGCCAGCAGAGGGGGATATAGCAATCAGCCCCAGCATTTT.

The genes are TRBV27 and TRBJ2-3; D might be TRBD2 (7 bases). Trimming left V 5 bases short and J 9 bases short, with 15 bases between. This CDR3 region has 13 residues. Germline values: CDR1 MNHEY, CDR2 SMNVEV (reference sequence). The CDR3 nucleotides read TGTGCCAGCAGTGAGGGAGGGGGGGAAACGCAGTATTTT. It specifies CASSEGGGETQYF.

V and J are TRBV20-1 and TRBJ1-2, with D possibly matching TRBD1 (6 bases). Germline-derived CDR1 and CDR2 are DFQATT and SNEGSKA (reference sequence). CDR3 length: 13 amino acids. V lost 0 bases, J lost 4 bases, and 9 bases lay in between. The chain's CDR3 is CSARDARGYGYTF. The CDR3 DNA follows: TGCAGTGCTAGAGATGCCAGGGGCTATGGCTACACCTTC.

This chain links TRBV6-2 or TRBV6-3 with TRBJ1-2, with D uncertain. V gave up 6 bases and J gave up 4 bases, with 24 bases separating them. Germline V lookup: CDR1 MNHEY, CDR2 SVGEGT. The CDR3 length is 17 residues. The CDR3 sequence is CASSQGTTFEEIYGYTF. Here the CDR3 DNA reads TGTGCCAGCAGCCAAGGAACCACCTTTGAGGAAATCTATGGCTACACCTTC.

The chain uses TRBV20-1 and TRBJ2-5; D might be TRBD1 (6 bases). This CDR3 is 14 amino acids long. Germline V gene data show CDR1 as DFQATT and CDR2 as SNEGSKA (reference sequence). V was clipped by 6 bases and J by 2 bases, with 16 bases between them. The CDR3: CSAQKTGTQETQYF. The CDR3 coding sequence is TGCAGTGCCCAGAAGACCGGGACACAAGAGACCCAGTACTTC.

This clonotype appeared a few times. The genes are TRBV7-2 and TRBJ2-1; D possibly corresponds to TRBD2 (6 bases). The CDR3 runs 13 residues. Germline-derived CDR1 and CDR2 are SGHTA and FQGNSA. The V end was cut by 3 bases, the J end by 5 bases, with 8 bases between. The CDR3 DNA is TGTGCCAGCAGCTTTGGGGGGAACAATGAGCAGTTCTTC. It encodes CASSFGGNNEQFF.

This clonotype has only a few counts. The gene calls are TRBV20-1 and TRBJ2-5; 10 bases agree with TRBD2. With 2 bases clipped from V and 0 bases from J, the junction kept 3 bases outside the gene matches. The CDR3 covers 15 residues. Looked up from germline, CDR1 is DFQATT and CDR2 is SNEGSKA (reference sequence). The chain's CDR3 is CSARRLAGDQETQYF. The CDR3 region has the DNA TGCAGTGCTAGACGTCTAGCGGGGGACCAAGAGACCCAGTACTTC.

The rearrangement links TRBV27 to TRBJ2-1; D possibly corresponds to TRBD1 (6 bases). There are 13 residues in the CDR3. V was clipped by 5 bases and J by 8 bases, with 13 bases between them. Germline-derived CDR1 and CDR2 are MNHEY and SMNVEV (reference sequence). CDR3 bases: TGTGCCAGCAGTCCCACAGGGTCCGATGAGCAGTTCTTC. Amino acid sequence: CASSPTGSDEQFF.